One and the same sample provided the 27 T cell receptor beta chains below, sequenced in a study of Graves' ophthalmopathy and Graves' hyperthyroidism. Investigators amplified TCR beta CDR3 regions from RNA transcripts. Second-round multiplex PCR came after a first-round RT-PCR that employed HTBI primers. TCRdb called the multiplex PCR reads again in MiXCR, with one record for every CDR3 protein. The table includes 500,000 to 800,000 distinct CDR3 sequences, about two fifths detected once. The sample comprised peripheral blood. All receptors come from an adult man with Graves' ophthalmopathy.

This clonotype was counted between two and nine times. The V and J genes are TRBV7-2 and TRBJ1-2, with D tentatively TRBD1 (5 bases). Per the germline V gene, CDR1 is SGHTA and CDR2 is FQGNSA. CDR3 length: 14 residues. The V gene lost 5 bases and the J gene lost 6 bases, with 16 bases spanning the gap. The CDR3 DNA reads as TGTGCCAGCAGCCAAGATTACCAGGGAGATGGCTACACCTTC. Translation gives CASSQDYQGDGYTF.

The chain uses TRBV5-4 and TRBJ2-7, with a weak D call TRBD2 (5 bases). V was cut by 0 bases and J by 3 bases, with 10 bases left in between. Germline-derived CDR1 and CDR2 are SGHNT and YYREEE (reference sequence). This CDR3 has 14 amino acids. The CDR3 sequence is CASSLDSGDYEQYF. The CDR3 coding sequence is TGTGCCAGCAGCTTGGATTCCGGGGACTACGAGCAGTACTTC.

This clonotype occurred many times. The CDR3 spells CASSSKQGMNTEAFF. In nucleotides, the CDR3 is TGTGCCAGCAGTTCCAAACAGGGGATGAACACTGAAGCTTTCTTT. V is TRBV12-3 or TRBV12-4 and J is TRBJ1-1, with TRBD1 matching 7 bases. Unmatched junction bases numbered 5, after V lost 4 bases and J lost 0 bases. The CDR3 loop spans 15 amino acids.

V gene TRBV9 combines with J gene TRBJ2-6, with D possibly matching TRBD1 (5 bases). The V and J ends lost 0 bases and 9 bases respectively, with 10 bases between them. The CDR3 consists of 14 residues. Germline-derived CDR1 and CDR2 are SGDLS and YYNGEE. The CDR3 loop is CASSVDPRDNVLTF. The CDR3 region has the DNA TGTGCCAGCAGCGTAGACCCCAGGGACAACGTCCTGACTTTC.

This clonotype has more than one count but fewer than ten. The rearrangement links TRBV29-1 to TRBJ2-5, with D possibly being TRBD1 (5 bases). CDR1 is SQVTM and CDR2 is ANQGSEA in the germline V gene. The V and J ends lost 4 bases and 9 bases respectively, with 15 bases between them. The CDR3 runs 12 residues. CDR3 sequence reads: CSVGSGNQPQYF. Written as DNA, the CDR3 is TGCAGCGTTGGGTCAGGGAATCAGCCCCAGTACTTC.

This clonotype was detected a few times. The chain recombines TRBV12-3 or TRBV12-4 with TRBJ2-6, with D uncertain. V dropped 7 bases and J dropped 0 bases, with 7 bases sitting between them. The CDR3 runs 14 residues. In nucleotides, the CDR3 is TGTGCCAGCATAATAGGCTCTGGGGCCAACGTCCTGACTTTC. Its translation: CASIIGSGANVLTF.

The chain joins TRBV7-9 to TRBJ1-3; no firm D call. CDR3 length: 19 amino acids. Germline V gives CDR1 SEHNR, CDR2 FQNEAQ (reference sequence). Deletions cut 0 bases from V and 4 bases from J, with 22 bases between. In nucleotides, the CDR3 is TGTGCCAGCAGCTTAGCGGTTTTGGCAGACCCCTCTTGGGGAAACACCATATATTTT. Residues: CASSLAVLADPSWGNTIYF.

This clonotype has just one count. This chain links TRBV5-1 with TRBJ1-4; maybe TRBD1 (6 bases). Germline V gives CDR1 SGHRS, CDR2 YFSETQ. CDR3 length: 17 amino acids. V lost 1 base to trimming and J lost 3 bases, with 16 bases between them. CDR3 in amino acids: CASSLQARDIANEKLFF. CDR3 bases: TGCGCCAGCAGCTTGCAAGCCCGGGACATAGCTAATGAAAAACTGTTTTTT.

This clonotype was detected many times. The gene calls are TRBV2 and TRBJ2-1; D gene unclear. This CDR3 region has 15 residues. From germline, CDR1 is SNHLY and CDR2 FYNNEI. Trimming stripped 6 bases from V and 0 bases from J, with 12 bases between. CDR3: CASSPGPGSYNEQFF. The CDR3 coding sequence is TGTGCCAGCAGCCCTGGACCGGGCTCCTACAATGAGCAGTTCTTC.

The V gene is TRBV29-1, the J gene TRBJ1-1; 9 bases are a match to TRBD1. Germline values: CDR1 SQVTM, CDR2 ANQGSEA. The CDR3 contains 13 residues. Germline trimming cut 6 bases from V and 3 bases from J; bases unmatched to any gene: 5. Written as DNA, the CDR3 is TGCAGCGTCGGGACAGGGAAGGACACTGAAGCTTTCTTT. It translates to CSVGTGKDTEAFF.

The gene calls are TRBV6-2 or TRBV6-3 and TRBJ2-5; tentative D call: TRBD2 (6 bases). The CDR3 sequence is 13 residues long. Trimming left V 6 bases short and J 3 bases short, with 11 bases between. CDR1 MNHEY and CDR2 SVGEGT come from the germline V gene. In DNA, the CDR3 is TGTGCCAGCAGAGGGCCTAGCGAAGAGACCCAGTACTTC. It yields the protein CASRGPSEETQYF.

In DNA, the CDR3 is TGTGCCAGCATGCTACTGGGGACAGCTTTAAATCAGCCCCAGCATTTT. Its protein is CASMLLGTALNQPQHF. V gene TRBV2 combines with J gene TRBJ1-5; TRBD1 matches 7 bases. This CDR3 has 16 amino acids. V gave up 7 bases and J gave up 4 bases; unmatched junction bases: 13. Germline V gene lookup returns CDR1 SNHLY and CDR2 FYNNEI. Complete variable domain (other parts from reference TRBV2 and TRBJ1-5): EPEVTQTPSHQVTQMGQEVILRCVPISNHLYFYWYRQILGQKVEFLVSFYNNEISEKSEIFDDQFSVERPDGSNFTLKIRSTKLEDSAMYFCASMLLGTALNQPQHFGDGTRLSIL.

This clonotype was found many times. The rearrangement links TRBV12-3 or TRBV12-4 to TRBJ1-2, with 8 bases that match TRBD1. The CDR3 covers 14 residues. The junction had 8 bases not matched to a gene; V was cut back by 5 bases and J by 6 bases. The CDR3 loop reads CASSRGTGLHGYTF. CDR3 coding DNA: TGTGCCAGCAGTCGAGGGACAGGACTGCATGGCTACACCTTC.

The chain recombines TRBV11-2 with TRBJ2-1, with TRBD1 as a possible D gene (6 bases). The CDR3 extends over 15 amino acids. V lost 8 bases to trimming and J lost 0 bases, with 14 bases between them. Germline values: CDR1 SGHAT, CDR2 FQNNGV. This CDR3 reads CASGITGNSYNEQFF. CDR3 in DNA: TGTGCCAGCGGCATTACAGGGAACTCCTACAATGAGCAGTTCTTC.

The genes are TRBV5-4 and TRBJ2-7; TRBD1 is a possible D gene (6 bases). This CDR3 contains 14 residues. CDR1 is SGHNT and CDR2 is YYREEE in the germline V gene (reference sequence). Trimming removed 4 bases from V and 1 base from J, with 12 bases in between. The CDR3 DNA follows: TGTGCCAGCAGCCAAGGGACATATTCCTACGAGCAGTACTTC. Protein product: CASSQGTYSYEQYF.

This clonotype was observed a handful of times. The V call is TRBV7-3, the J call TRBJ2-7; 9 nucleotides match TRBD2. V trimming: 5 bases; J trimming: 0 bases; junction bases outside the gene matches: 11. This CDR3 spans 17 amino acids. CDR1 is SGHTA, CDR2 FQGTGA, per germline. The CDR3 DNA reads TGTGCCAGCAGCGCCCAAGCGGCGGGGGGGAGCTCCTACGAGCAGTACTTC. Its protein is CASSAQAAGGSSYEQYF.

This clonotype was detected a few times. The DNA for the CDR3 is TGTGCCAGCTCTACATACTATAGCAATCAGCCCCAGCATTTT. Protein: CASSTYYSNQPQHF. The rearrangement joins TRBV18 to TRBJ1-5; D gene ambiguous. Deletions cut 6 bases from V and 0 bases from J, with 9 bases between. Looked up from germline, CDR1 is KGHSH and CDR2 is LQKENI. The CDR3 is 14 residues long.

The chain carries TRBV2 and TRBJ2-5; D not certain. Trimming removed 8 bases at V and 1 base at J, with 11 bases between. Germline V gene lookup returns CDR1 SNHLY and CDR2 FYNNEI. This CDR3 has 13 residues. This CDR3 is CASWPGFQETQYF. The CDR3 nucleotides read TGTGCCAGCTGGCCGGGTTTCCAAGAGACCCAGTACTTC.

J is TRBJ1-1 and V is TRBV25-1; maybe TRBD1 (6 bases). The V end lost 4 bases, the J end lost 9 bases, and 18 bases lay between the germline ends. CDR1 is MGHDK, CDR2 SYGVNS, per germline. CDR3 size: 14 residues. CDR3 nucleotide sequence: TGTGCCAGCAGTGCTAGAAGGAGTGGACAGCAAGCTTTCTTT. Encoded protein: CASSARRSGQQAFF.

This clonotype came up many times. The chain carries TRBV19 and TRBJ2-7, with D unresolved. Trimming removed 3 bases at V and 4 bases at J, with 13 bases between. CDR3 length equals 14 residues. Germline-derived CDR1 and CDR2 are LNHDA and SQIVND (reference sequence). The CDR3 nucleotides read TGTGCCAGTAGTATCCAGGCTAGAGATTACGAGCAGTACTTC. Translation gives CASSIQARDYEQYF.

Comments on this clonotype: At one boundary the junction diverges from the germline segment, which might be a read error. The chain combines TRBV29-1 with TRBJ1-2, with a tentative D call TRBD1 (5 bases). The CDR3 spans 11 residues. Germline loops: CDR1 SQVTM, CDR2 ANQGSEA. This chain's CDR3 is CSVTPGHGYTF. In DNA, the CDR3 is TGTAGCGTCACACCAGGGCATGGCTACACCTTC.

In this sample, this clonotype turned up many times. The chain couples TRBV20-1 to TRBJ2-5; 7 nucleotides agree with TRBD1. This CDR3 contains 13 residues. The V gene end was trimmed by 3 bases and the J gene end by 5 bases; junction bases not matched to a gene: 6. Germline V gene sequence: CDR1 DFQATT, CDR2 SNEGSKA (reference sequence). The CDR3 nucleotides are TGCAGTGCTAGTACGACAGGGTTCGAGACCCAGTACTTC. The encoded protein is CSASTTGFETQYF.

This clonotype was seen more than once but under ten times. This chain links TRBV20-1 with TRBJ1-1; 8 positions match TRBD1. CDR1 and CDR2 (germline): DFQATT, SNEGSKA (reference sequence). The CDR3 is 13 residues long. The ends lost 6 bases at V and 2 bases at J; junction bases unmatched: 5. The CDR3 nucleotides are TGCAGTGCCGGACAGGGTAGAAACACTGAAGCTTTCTTT. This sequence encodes CSAGQGRNTEAFF.

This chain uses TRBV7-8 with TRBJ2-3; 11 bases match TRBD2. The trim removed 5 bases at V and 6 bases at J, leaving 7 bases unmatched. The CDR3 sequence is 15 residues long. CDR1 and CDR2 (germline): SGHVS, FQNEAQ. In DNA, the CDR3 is TGTGCCAGCAGCCGATTGACTAGCGGGATCGATACGCAGTATTTT. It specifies CASSRLTSGIDTQYF.

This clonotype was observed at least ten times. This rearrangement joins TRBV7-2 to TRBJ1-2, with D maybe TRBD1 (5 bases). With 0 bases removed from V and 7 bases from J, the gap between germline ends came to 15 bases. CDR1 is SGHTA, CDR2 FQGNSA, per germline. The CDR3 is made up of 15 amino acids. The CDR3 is CASSLASPGRRGYTF. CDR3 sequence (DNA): TGTGCCAGCAGCTTAGCGTCCCCAGGGCGACGTGGCTACACCTTC.

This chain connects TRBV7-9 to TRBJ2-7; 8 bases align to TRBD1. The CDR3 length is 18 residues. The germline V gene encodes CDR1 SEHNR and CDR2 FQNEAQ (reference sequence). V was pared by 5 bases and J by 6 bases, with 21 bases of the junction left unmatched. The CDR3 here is CASSQDQTYAGGPREQYF. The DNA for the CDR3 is TGTGCCAGCAGCCAAGACCAAACCTATGCAGGGGGCCCTCGCGAGCAGTACTTC.

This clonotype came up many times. Here the CDR3 reads CASSQGPYGNTIYF. The CDR3 DNA reads as TGTGCCAGCAGCCAAGGACCGTATGGAAACACCATATATTTT. This rearrangement joins TRBV12-3 or TRBV12-4 to TRBJ1-3, with D unclear. The CDR3 is 14 amino acids. V dropped 6 bases and J dropped 3 bases, with 12 bases sitting between them.